This T cell receptor (beta chain) was found in a study of PD-L1 blockade in urothelial cancer. Study as a whole: Analyzed time points were 3 weeks (second dose) and 6 weeks after therapy began. Per blood sample, T cells had a median of roughly 150,000.

Time point denoted: peripheral blood 6 weeks after treatment start. The method was immunoSEQ multiplex PCR; TCRdb's version includes in-frame clones alone and lacks a portion of them. In the table there are about 48,000 clones, 80% to 90% of which are singletons. The CDR3 is 17 amino acids. CDR1 and CDR2 (germline): MDHEN, SYDVKM. V lost 3 bases, J lost 1 base, and 13 bases lay in between. This clonotype was obtained from an older man with urothelial cancer. The chain links TRBV28 to TRBJ2-6; TRBD2 is a possible D gene (6 bases). Sequencing was performed on PBMCs, taken around atezolizumab (anti-PD-L1) treatment. For the CDR3, the DNA is TGTGCCAGCAGTTTCGGGACTGCTCATTCTGGGGCCAACGTCCTGACTTTC. This translates into CASSFGTAHSGANVLTF.